The present TCR beta chain was sequenced within a study of post-analysis software for immune sequencing data. TCR beta libraries were prepared from cDNA with unique molecular identifiers. When about 0.85 to 11 million T cells were used, they gave hundreds of thousands of cDNA molecules. From the PCR reads, TCRdb called clonotypes with MiXCR, one entry per CDR3 protein. The table records about 820,000 distinct CDR3 sequences, roughly 58% of them present only once. Study-level results: F-measure co-clustering was strong for batch-matched samples. Patients showed TRBV5-6, TRBV5-1 and TRBV20-1 among four to six TRBV segments more frequent than in controls. A significant reduction in normalized Chao1 diversity was observed in multiple sclerosis patients versus controls.

Only a few counts were recorded for this clonotype. The antigen remains undetermined. With 5 bases clipped from V and 9 bases from J, the junction kept 12 bases outside the gene matches. CDR3 length: 17 residues. Germline V gene sequence: CDR1 SEHNR, CDR2 FQNEAQ (reference sequence). This chain links TRBV7-9 with TRBJ2-1; 14 nucleotides line up with TRBD2. Material for sequencing was blood. The clonotype comes from a girl under 18 with multiple sclerosis. The DNA for the CDR3 is TGTGCCAGCAGCCCGAGACTAGCGGGAGGGTCCCGTATTGAGCAGTTCTTC. It is translated as CASSPRLAGGSRIEQFF.